This T cell receptor (beta chain) originates from a study of OX40 agonist ivuxolimab in advanced cancers. Study at large: 30% to 40% of patients had received prior checkpoint inhibitor therapy.

Here immunoSEQ multiplex PCR was the method, and the copy in TCRdb shows in-frame clones only, minus some. The profile shows about 64,000 clones, roughly 80% of them singletons. Trimming took off 1 base at V and 5 bases at J, with 14 bases between the two ends. Per the germline V gene, CDR1 is KGHSH and CDR2 is LQKENI. This CDR3 spans 16 amino acids. V usage is TRBV18 and J usage is TRBJ2-2; TRBD1 or TRBD2 may be the D gene (6 bases each). The sequencing here drew on CD4+ or CD8+ T cells sorted from blood, taken in a trial of the OX40 agonist ivuxolimab. The TCR comes from an adult with an advanced solid tumor such as melanoma, head and neck, liver or kidney cancer. The CDR3, as DNA: TGTGCCAGCTCACCACTACAGGGAGGAGGTACCGGGGAGCTGTTTTTT. It codes for CASSPLQGGGTGELFF.